The source of this T cell receptor beta chain is a study of T cells in Graves' hyperthyroidism and ophthalmopathy. Study-wide background: It was at initial diagnosis, before any treatment, that peripheral blood was collected.

Amplification yielded TCR beta CDR3 regions, with RNA transcripts as the source. Initially, a first-round RT-PCR of the TCR CDR3 employed the HTBI primer set. MiXCR, run by TCRdb on the multiplex PCR reads, gives a single entry per CDR3 protein. This table has over 300,000 distinct CDR3 sequences, more than 11% appearing once. The hyperthyroidism was newly diagnosed and had lasted under 2 months; the patients were aged 18 to 65. The V gene's germline CDR1 is ENHRY and CDR2 SYGVKD. V gave up 4 bases and J gave up 4 bases, with 10 bases separating them. CDR3 length: 13 residues. This clonotype has ten or more counts.

The sequence derives from a woman aged 55-70 years with Graves' hyperthyroidism. The gene calls are TRBV10-3 and TRBJ1-2, with D uncertain. The material sequenced was blood. The CDR3 nucleotides are TGTGCCATCAGTGTCGACGGGAGCTATGGCTACACCTTC. Translating gives CAISVDGSYGYTF.